This entry features one T cell receptor beta chain sequence. This CDR3 spans 15 amino acids. Germline assignment: CDR1 ENHRY and CDR2 SYGVKD. V shed 11 bases and J 8 bases; nucleotides not matched to a gene: 13. The sample comes from a study of technical replicates of blood from a handful of donors. Using immunoSEQ multiplex PCR, the repertoire was profiled, and TCRdb retains in-frame clones only, with some absent. The sample lists 85,000 to 100,000 clones; about 90% were seen once. The chain combines TRBV10-3 with TRBJ2-1, with 12 positions matching TRBD2. This TCR was sampled from a human donor in good health. The sequencing sample was made of T cells isolated from PBMCs. The CDR3 reads CAARRLAGESDEQFF. Here the CDR3 DNA reads TGTGCCGCCCGGCGACTAGCGGGAGAATCCGATGAGCAGTTCTTC.